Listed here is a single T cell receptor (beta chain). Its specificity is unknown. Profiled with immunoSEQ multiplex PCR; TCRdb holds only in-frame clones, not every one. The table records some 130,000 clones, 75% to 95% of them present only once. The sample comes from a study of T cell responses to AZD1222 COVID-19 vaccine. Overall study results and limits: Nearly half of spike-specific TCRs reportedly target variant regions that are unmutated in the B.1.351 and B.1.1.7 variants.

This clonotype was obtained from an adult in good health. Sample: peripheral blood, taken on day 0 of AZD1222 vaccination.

CDR3 loop: CASSYDEGDQPQHF. As DNA, the CDR3 is TGTGCCAGCAGTTACGACGAGGGGGATCAGCCCCAGCATTTT. The chain has TRBV6-5 and TRBJ1-5; weak D call: TRBD1 (6 bases). Trimming took off 2 bases at V and 5 bases at J, with 10 bases between the two ends. Germline V gene sequence: CDR1 MNHEY, CDR2 SVGAGI. The CDR3 consists of 14 residues.